This entry is about one TCR beta chain. This record belongs to a study of OX40 agonist ivuxolimab in advanced cancers. The wider study: The dose of intravenous ivuxolimab that patients received every 2 weeks ranged from 0.01 to 10 mg/kg.

This CDR3 contains 16 residues. V was clipped by 5 bases and J by 0 bases; unmatched bases: 8. The V gene's germline CDR1 is GTSNPN and CDR2 SVGIG (reference sequence). Sequencing used immunoSEQ multiplex PCR; TCRdb keeps in-frame clones, though not all of them. The data hold over 95,000 clones, with roughly 91% observed a single time. The sample was CD4+ or CD8+ T cells sorted from blood, taken in a trial of the OX40 agonist ivuxolimab. This TCR derives from an adult with an advanced solid tumor such as melanoma, head and neck, liver or kidney cancer. V usage is TRBV30 and J usage is TRBJ2-3; 10 nucleotides match TRBD2. CDR3 sequence (DNA): TGTGCCTGGGTGCTAGCGGGAGTACGAAGCACAGATACGCAGTATTTT. Residues: CAWVLAGVRSTDTQYF. The complete variable domain, with remaining parts taken from reference TRBV30 and TRBJ2-3, reads SQTIHQWPATLVQPVGSPLSLECTVEGTSNPNLYWYRQAAGRGLQLLFYSVGIGQISSEVPQNLSASRPQDRQFILSSKKLLLSDSGFYLCAWVLAGVRSTDTQYFGPGTRLTVL.